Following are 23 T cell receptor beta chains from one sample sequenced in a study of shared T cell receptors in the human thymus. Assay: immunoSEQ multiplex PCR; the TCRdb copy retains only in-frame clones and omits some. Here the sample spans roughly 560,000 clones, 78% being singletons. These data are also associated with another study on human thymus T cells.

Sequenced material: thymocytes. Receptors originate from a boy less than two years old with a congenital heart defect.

CDR3 nucleotides: TGTGCCAGCAGTTACTCGTACATTAATGGGGCCAACGTCCTGACTTTC. This translates into CASSYSYINGANVLTF. The chain joins TRBV6-5 to TRBJ2-6, with D unresolved. Deletions cut 0 bases from V and 3 bases from J, with 9 bases between. The V gene's germline CDR1 is MNHEY and CDR2 SVGAGI. CDR3 size: 16 residues.

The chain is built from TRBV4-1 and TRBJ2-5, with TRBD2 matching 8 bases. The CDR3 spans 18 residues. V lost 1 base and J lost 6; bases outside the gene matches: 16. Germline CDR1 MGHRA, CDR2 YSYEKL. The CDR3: CASSQGPRSGTVRKTQYF. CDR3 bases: TGCGCCAGCAGCCAAGGGCCTCGTAGCGGGACCGTCCGGAAGACCCAGTACTTC.

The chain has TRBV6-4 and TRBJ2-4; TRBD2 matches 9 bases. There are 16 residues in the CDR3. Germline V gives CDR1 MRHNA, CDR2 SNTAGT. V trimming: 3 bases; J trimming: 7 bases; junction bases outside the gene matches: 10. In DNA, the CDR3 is TGTGCCAGCAGTGAACCCCAGACTAGCGGTGATAACATTCAGTACTTC. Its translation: CASSEPQTSGDNIQYF.

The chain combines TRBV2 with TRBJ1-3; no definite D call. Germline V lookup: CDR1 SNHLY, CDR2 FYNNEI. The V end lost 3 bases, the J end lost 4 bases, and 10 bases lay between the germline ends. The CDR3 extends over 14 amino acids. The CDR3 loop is CASSDGEDGNTIYF. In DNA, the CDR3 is TGTGCCAGCAGTGACGGAGAAGACGGAAACACCATATATTTT.

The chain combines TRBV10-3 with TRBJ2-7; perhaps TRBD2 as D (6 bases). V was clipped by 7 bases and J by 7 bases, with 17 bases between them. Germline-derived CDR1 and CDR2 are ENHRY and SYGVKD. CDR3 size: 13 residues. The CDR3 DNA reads TGTGCCATCAAGATAGCGGAGCCGAGGGAGCAGTACTTC. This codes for CAIKIAEPREQYF.

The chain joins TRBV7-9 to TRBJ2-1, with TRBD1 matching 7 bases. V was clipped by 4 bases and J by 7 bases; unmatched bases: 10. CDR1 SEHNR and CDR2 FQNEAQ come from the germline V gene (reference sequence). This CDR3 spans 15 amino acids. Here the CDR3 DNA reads TGTGCCAGCAGCTCCCTCCGGGACAGCCGAAATGAGCAGTTCTTC. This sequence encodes CASSSLRDSRNEQFF.

CDR3 coding DNA: TGTGCCAGCAGATCGACACTCTACTCCTACGAGCAGTACTTC. The encoded protein is CASRSTLYSYEQYF. V gene TRBV6-5 combines with J gene TRBJ2-7; D gene unclear. Trimming shortened V by 6 bases and J by 0 bases, and 12 bases separated the two germline ends. The CDR3 covers 14 residues. The germline V gene has CDR1 MNHEY and CDR2 SVGAGI.

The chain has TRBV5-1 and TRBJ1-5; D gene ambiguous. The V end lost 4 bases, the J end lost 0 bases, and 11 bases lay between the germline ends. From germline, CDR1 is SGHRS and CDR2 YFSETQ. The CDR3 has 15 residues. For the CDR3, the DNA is TGCGCCAGCAGCGAGGGAGGATATAGCAATCAGCCCCAGCATTTT. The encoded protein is CASSEGGYSNQPQHF.

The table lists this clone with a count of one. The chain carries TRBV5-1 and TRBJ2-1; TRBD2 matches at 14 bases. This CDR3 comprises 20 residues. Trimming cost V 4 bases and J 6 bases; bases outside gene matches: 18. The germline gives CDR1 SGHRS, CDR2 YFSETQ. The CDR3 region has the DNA TGCGCCAGCAGCCCTAGGGGGGGCGAAGGGACTAGCGGGAGTGGCAATGAGCAGTTCTTC. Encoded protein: CASSPRGGEGTSGSGNEQFF. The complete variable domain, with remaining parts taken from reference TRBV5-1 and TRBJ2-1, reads KAGVTQTPRYLIKTRGQQVTLSCSPISGHRSVSWYQQTPGQGLQFLFEYFSETQRNKGNFPGRFSGRQFSNSRSEMNVSTLELGDSALYLCASSPRGGEGTSGSGNEQFFGPGTRLTVL.

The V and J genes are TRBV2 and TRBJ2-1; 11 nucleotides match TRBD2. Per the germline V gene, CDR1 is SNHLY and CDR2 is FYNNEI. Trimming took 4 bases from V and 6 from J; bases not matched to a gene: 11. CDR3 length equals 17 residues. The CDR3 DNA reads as TGTGCCAGCAGTGCCCCTTATACCGGGACTAGCGGCAATGAGCAGTTCTTC. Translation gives CASSAPYTGTSGNEQFF.

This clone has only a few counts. Written as DNA, the CDR3 is TGTGCCTGGAGCACACTTGCCGGGACTAGCGGGACGAACACCGGGGAGCTGTTTTTT. Amino acid sequence: CAWSTLAGTSGTNTGELFF. This chain links TRBV30 with TRBJ2-2; 13 nucleotides align to TRBD2. J lost 0 bases, V lost 3 bases, and 10 bases had no gene match. This CDR3 spans 19 amino acids. The V gene's germline CDR1 is GTSNPN and CDR2 SVGIG (reference sequence).

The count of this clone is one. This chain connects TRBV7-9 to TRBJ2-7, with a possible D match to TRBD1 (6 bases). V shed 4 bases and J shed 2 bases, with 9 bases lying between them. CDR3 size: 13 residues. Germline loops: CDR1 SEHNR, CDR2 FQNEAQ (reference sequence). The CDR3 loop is CASSWGHPYEQYF. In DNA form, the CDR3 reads TGTGCCAGCAGCTGGGGACATCCCTACGAGCAGTACTTC.

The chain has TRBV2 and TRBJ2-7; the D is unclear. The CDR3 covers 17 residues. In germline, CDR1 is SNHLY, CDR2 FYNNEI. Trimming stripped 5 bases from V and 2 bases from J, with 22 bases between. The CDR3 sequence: CASSRAVSRLSPYEQYF. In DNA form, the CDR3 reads TGTGCCAGCAGTCGTGCCGTATCGCGGCTATCCCCCTACGAGCAGTACTTC.

CDR3 residues: CASSLEVTGVETQYF. In DNA, the CDR3 is TGTGCCAGCAGCTTGGAGGTGACAGGGGTCGAGACCCAGTACTTC. This sequence joins TRBV5-8 and TRBJ2-5; 8 positions agree with TRBD1. The CDR3 spans 15 residues. Germline CDR1 and CDR2: SGHTS and YDEGEE. V lost 0 bases to trimming and J lost 5 bases; unmatched junction nucleotides: 6.

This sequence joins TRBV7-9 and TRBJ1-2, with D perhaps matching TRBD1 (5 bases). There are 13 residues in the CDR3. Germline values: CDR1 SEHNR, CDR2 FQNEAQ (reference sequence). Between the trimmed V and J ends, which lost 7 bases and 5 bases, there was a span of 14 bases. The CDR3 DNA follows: TGTGCCAGCACCCAAGGGACTGAGTATGGCTACACCTTC. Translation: CASTQGTEYGYTF.

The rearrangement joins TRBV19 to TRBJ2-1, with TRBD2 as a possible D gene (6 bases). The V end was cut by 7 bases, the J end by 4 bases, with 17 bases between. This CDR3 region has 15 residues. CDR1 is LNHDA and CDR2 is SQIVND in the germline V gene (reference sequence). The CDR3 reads CASNQRVGSYNEQFF. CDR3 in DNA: TGTGCCAGTAATCAGCGGGTAGGGAGTTACAATGAGCAGTTCTTC.

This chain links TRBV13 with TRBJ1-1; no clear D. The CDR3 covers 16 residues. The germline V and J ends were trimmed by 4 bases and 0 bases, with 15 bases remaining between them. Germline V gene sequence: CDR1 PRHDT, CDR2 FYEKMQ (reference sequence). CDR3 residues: CASSYVLEAMNTEAFF. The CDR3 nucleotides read TGTGCCAGCAGCTACGTGTTGGAGGCCATGAACACTGAAGCTTTCTTT.

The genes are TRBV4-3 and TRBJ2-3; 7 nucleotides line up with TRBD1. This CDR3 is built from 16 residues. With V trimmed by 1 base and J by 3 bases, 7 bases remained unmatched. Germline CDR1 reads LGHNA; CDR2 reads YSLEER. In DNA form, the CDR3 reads TGCGCCAGCAGCCAAGGAGTAGGACAGGTAACAGATACGCAGTATTTT. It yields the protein CASSQGVGQVTDTQYF.

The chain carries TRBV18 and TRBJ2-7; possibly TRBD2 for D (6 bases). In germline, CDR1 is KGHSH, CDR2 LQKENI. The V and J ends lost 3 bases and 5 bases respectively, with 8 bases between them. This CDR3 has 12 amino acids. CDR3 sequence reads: CASSPEGHEQYF. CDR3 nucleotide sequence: TGTGCCAGCTCACCGGAGGGGCACGAGCAGTACTTC.

The CDR3 coding sequence is TGCGCCAGCAGTCCTATAGTCAAGATCTCCTACAATGAGCAGTTCTTC. As protein: CASSPIVKISYNEQFF. This sequence joins TRBV4-3 and TRBJ2-1, with D unclear. Germline values: CDR1 LGHNA, CDR2 YSLEER. The V end lost 6 bases, the J end lost 0 bases, and 15 bases lay between the germline ends. This CDR3 region has 16 residues.

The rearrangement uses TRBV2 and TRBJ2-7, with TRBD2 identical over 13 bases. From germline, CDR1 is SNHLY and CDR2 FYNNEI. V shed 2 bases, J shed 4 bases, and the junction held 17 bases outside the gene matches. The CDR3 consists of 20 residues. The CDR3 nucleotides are TGTGCCAGCAGTGAAAAGGGGGACCTTTCGACTAGCGGGGGGACTTACGAGCAGTACTTC. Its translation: CASSEKGDLSTSGGTYEQYF.

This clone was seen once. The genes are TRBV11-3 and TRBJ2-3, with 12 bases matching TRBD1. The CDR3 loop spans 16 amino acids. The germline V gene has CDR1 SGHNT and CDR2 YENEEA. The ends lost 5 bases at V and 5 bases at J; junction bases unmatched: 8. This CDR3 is CASSPRDRGREDTQYF. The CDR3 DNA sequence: TGTGCCAGCAGCCCCCGGGACAGGGGGCGAGAAGATACGCAGTATTTT.

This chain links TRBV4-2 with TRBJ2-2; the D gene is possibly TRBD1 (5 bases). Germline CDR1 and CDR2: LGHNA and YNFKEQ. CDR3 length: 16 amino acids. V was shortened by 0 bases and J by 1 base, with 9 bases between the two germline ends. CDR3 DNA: TGTGCCAGCAGCCAAGATAGCAGGGAGAACACCGGGGAGCTGTTTTTT. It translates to CASSQDSRENTGELFF.